The 19 T cell receptor beta chains given below trace back to one sample, sequenced in a study of blood T cell repertoires in COVID-19. Some clones are missing from TCRdb's copy, which holds only in-frame ones; the method was immunoSEQ multiplex PCR. The table has roughly 340,000 clones, approximately 89% seen once. The material sequenced was peripheral blood. These receptor sequences come from a woman under 30 who had recovered from COVID-19.

The chain carries TRBV7-2 and TRBJ1-2; TRBD1 matches at 10 bases. Germline CDR1 and CDR2: SGHTA and FQGNSA. CDR3 length: 15 residues. V lost 5 bases to trimming and J lost 7 bases; unmatched junction nucleotides: 10. The CDR3 here is CASSPFGTGAFGYTF. The CDR3 nucleotides read TGTGCCAGCAGCCCCTTCGGGACAGGGGCTTTTGGCTACACCTTC.

The chain carries TRBV27 and TRBJ2-1; the D gene is possibly TRBD1 (6 bases). Trimming shortened V by 5 bases and J by 5 bases, and 16 bases separated the two germline ends. Germline CDR1 MNHEY, CDR2 SMNVEV (reference sequence). The CDR3 covers 15 residues. The chain's CDR3 is CASSPAPTGNNEQFF. In DNA, the CDR3 is TGTGCCAGCAGTCCGGCCCCGACAGGAAACAATGAGCAGTTCTTC.

This clone occurred once. The V gene is TRBV5-1, the J gene TRBJ1-6, with unresolved D. The CDR3 runs 17 residues. The V end lost 4 bases, the J end lost 0 bases, and 14 bases lay between the germline ends. Per germline, CDR1 SGHRS and CDR2 YFSETQ. In DNA form, the CDR3 reads TGCGCCAGCAGCGAAAGCCCACAGAGCTCCTATAATTCACCCCTCCACTTT. It yields the protein CASSESPQSSYNSPLHF.

The chain recombines TRBV7-8 with TRBJ2-1, with 9 positions matching TRBD2. The V gene end was trimmed by 1 base and the J gene end by 2 bases; junction bases not matched to a gene: 18. The CDR3 contains 21 residues. Germline V CDR1 and CDR2: SGHVS, FQNEAQ. The CDR3 loop reads CASSLDFRLAVGPKTYNEQFF. The CDR3 DNA follows: TGTGCCAGCAGCTTAGACTTCAGACTAGCGGTAGGACCGAAAACCTACAATGAGCAGTTCTTC.

This chain connects TRBV5-1 to TRBJ1-1; D is perhaps TRBD1 (6 bases). Germline lookup yields CDR1 SGHRS and CDR2 YFSETQ. There are 14 residues in the CDR3. The V and J ends lost 4 bases and 2 bases respectively, with 12 bases between them. The CDR3, as DNA: TGCGCCAGCAGCCGGACAGTCAAAAACACTGAAGCTTTCTTT. Its translation: CASSRTVKNTEAFF. The full variable domain, with the rest looked up from reference TRBV5-1 and TRBJ1-1, is KAGVTQTPRYLIKTRGQQVTLSCSPISGHRSVSWYQQTPGQGLQFLFEYFSETQRNKGNFPGRFSGRQFSNSRSEMNVSTLELGDSALYLCASSRTVKNTEAFFGQGTRLTVV.

This rearrangement joins TRBV10-2 to TRBJ2-7; D is perhaps TRBD2 (5 bases). Deletions cut 8 bases from V and 6 bases from J, with 11 bases between. The CDR3 loop spans 11 amino acids. Germline V gene sequence: CDR1 WSHSY, CDR2 SAAADI. CDR3 in DNA: TGCGCCAGCTCGCTAGCAGCCGAGCAGTACGTC. Protein product: CASSLAAEQYV.

This clone was seen only once. The V call is TRBV19, the J call TRBJ2-1, with 8 bases matching TRBD1. CDR3 size: 15 residues. With 5 bases clipped from V and 8 bases from J, the junction kept 11 bases outside the gene matches. CDR1 and CDR2 (germline): LNHDA, SQIVND (reference sequence). The CDR3 DNA is TGTGCCAGTAGTCTCCGACAGGGGACGCGGCATGAGCAGTTCTTC. As protein: CASSLRQGTRHEQFF.

V is TRBV30 and J is TRBJ1-1; no reliable D call. Germline CDR1 GTSNPN, CDR2 SVGIG (reference sequence). V shed 0 bases and J shed 1 base, with 12 bases lying between them. The CDR3 length is 15 residues. The CDR3 sequence is CAWSVYRQSNTEAFF. The DNA for the CDR3 is TGTGCCTGGAGTGTATACAGACAATCGAACACTGAAGCTTTCTTT.

The V call is TRBV14, the J call TRBJ2-7; possibly TRBD1 for D (6 bases). Looked up from germline, CDR1 is SGHDN and CDR2 is FVKESK. The CDR3 contains 17 residues. The V end was cut by 0 bases, the J end by 3 bases, with 18 bases between. CDR3 amino acids: CASSQEVPQGPRYEQYV. The DNA for the CDR3 is TGTGCCAGCAGCCAAGAAGTACCCCAGGGGCCCCGCTACGAGCAGTACGTC.

The chain couples TRBV7-9 to TRBJ1-1; D is perhaps TRBD1 (6 bases). The V end was cut by 4 bases, the J end by 9 bases, with 12 bases between. Germline values: CDR1 SEHNR, CDR2 FQNEAQ (reference sequence). The CDR3 spans 12 residues. The CDR3 sequence is CASSYTGTKAFF. The DNA of the CDR3 is TGTGCCAGCAGCTATACCGGGACAAAAGCTTTCTTT. Combining the CDR3 with reference TRBV7-9 and TRBJ1-1 gives the whole variable domain DTGVSQNPRHKITKRGQNVTFRCDPISEHNRLYWYRQTLGQGPEFLTYFQNEAQLEKSRLLSDRFSAERPKGSFSTLEIQRTEQGDSAMYLCASSYTGTKAFFGQGTRLTVV.

The rearrangement links TRBV4-1 to TRBJ1-2; D is undetermined. Germline V gene lookup returns CDR1 MGHRA and CDR2 YSYEKL. This CDR3 contains 14 residues. V lost 0 bases and J 4 bases, leaving 9 bases between the germline ends. The CDR3 loop reads CASSQEPGSYGYTF. The CDR3 DNA follows: TGCGCCAGCAGCCAAGAACCGGGAAGCTATGGCTACACCTTC.

As regards this clone: Other nucleotide sequences in the sample specify the same CDR3. The chain joins TRBV7-9 to TRBJ1-2; TRBD1 is a possible D gene (6 bases). V was shortened by 1 base and J by 4 bases, with 10 bases between the two germline ends. The germline V gene has CDR1 SEHNR and CDR2 FQNEAQ (reference sequence). The CDR3 consists of 14 residues. In DNA form, the CDR3 reads TGTGCCAGCAGCTTAGGGCAGGGGACCTATGGCTACACCTTC. Translation: CASSLGQGTYGYTF.

The rearrangement uses TRBV7-2 and TRBJ1-3; D not resolved. Trimming took off 5 bases at V and 0 bases at J, with 8 bases between the two ends. The CDR3 has 14 amino acids. Germline V gene data show CDR1 as SGHTA and CDR2 as FQGNSA. CDR3 DNA: TGTGCCAGCAGCCCGGTTGTCTCTGGAAACACCATATATTTT. This codes for CASSPVVSGNTIYF.

The chain has TRBV30 and TRBJ2-1, with D possibly TRBD1 on 5 matching bases. With 0 bases removed from V and 8 bases from J, the gap between germline ends came to 17 bases. CDR1 and CDR2 (germline): GTSNPN, SVGIG (reference sequence). CDR3 length equals 15 residues. In DNA form, the CDR3 reads TGTGCCTGGAGTGTTTTGGGGCGTGGGATGGATGAGCAGTTCTTC. Translation gives CAWSVLGRGMDEQFF.

This chain links TRBV7-7 with TRBJ2-3; 7 bases are shared with TRBD2. Germline CDR1 SSHAT, CDR2 FNYEAQ (reference sequence). Trimming removed 2 bases from V and 4 bases from J; junction bases left unmatched: 12. The CDR3 is made up of 17 amino acids. The CDR3 region is CASSLSSAGEFPDTQYF. DNA for the CDR3: TGTGCCAGCAGCTTAAGTTCTGCGGGAGAGTTTCCAGATACGCAGTATTTT.

V is TRBV24-1 and J is TRBJ2-2; 7 bases line up with TRBD1. CDR3 length: 16 amino acids. J lost 7 bases, V lost 3 bases, and 10 bases had no gene match. Per germline, CDR1 KGHDR and CDR2 SFDVKD. The CDR3 protein is CATSDPRQGLGGELFF. In DNA form, the CDR3 reads TGTGCCACCAGTGATCCGCGACAGGGCCTGGGCGGGGAGCTGTTTTTT.

The V gene is TRBV7-9, the J gene TRBJ1-2, with 7 bases lining up with TRBD1. The germline gives CDR1 SEHNR, CDR2 FQNEAQ (reference sequence). J lost 4 bases, V lost 3 bases, and 8 bases had no gene match. The CDR3 extends over 15 amino acids. This CDR3 is CASSLEGGSIYGYTF. CDR3 nucleotides: TGTGCCAGCAGCTTGGAAGGGGGCTCGATCTATGGCTACACCTTC.

The chain uses TRBV7-8 and TRBJ1-2, with D perhaps TRBD1 (6 bases). This CDR3 is built from 15 residues. Germline V gene data show CDR1 as SGHVS and CDR2 as FQNEAQ. V shed 5 bases and J shed 4 bases, with 17 bases lying between them. The CDR3 spells CASSPPQGVGYGYTF. DNA for the CDR3: TGTGCCAGCAGCCCCCCACAGGGAGTGGGCTATGGCTACACCTTC.

This chain uses TRBV13 with TRBJ1-1; weak D call: TRBD1 (6 bases). CDR1 is PRHDT and CDR2 is FYEKMQ in the germline V gene (reference sequence). CDR3 length: 17 residues. V lost 0 bases to trimming and J lost 0 bases, with 14 bases between them. CDR3 protein: CASSLGGSGVMNTEAFF. CDR3 DNA sequence: TGTGCCAGCAGCTTAGGAGGGTCAGGGGTAATGAACACTGAAGCTTTCTTT.